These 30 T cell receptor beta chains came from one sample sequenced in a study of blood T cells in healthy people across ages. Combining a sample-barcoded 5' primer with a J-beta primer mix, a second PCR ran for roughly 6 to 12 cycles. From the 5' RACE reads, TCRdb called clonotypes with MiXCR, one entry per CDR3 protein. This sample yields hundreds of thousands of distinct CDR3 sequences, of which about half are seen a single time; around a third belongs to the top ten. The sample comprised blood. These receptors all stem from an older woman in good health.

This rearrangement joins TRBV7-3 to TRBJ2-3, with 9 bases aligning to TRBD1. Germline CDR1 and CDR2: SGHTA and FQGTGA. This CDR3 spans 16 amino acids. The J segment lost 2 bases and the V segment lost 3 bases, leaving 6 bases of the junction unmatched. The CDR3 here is CASSFTGTGNTDTQYF. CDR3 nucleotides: TGTGCCAGCAGCTTCACCGGGACAGGGAACACAGATACGCAGTATTTT. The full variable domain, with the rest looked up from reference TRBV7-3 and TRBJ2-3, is GAGVSQTPSNKVTEKGKYVELRCDPISGHTALYWYRQSLGQGPEFLIYFQGTGAADDSGLPNDRFFAVRPEGSVSTLKIQRTERGDSAVYLCASSFTGTGNTDTQYFGPGTRLTVL.

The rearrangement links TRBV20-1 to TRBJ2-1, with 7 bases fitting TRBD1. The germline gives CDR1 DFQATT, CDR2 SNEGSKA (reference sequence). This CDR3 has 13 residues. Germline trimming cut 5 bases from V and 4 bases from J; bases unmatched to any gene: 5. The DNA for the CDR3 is TGCAGTGCTGCCGGGACAGCTTACAATGAGCAGTTCTTC. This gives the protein CSAAGTAYNEQFF.

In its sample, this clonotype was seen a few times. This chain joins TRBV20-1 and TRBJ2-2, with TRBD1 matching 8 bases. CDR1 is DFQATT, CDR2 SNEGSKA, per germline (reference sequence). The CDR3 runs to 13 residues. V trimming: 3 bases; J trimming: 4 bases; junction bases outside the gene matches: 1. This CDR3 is CSARDRVTGELFF. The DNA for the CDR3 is TGCAGTGCTAGGGACAGGGTCACCGGGGAGCTGTTTTTT.

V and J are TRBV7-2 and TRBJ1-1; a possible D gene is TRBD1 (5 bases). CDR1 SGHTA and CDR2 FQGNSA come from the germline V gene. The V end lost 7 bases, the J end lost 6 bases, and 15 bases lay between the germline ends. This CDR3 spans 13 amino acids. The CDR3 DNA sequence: TGTGCCAGCACCCGAGGCGGGGCACCTGAAGCTTTCTTT. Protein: CASTRGGAPEAFF.

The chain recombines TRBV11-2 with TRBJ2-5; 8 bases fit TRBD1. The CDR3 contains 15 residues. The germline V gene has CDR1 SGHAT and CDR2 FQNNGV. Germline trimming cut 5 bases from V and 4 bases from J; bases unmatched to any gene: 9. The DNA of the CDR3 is TGTGCCAGCAGCAACGGACAGGGTTTGAGAGAGACCCAGTACTTC. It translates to CASSNGQGLRETQYF.

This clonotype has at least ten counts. CDR3 in DNA: TGTGCCAGCAGCCAAGGGGGACAGACAATTTACAATGAGCAGTTCTTC. Protein: CASSQGGQTIYNEQFF. This chain connects TRBV4-2 to TRBJ2-1, with 7 bases lining up with TRBD1. Germline V gene data show CDR1 as LGHNA and CDR2 as YNFKEQ. The CDR3 runs 16 residues. The V gene end was trimmed by 1 base and the J gene end by 4 bases; junction bases not matched to a gene: 7.

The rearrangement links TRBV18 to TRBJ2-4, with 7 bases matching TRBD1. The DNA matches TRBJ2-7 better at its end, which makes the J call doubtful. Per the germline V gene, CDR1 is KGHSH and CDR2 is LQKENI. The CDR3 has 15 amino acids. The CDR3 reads CASSPRQGSRYEQYF. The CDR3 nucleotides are TGTGCCAGCTCACCCAGACAGGGAAGTCGGTACGAGCAGTACTTC.

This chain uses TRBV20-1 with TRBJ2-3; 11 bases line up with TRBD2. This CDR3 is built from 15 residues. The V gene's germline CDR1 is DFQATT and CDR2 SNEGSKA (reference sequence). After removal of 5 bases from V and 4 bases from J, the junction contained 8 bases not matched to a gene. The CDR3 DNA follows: TGCAGTGCTCCAGAGAGGACTAGCGGGTCAGATACGCAGTATTTT. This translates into CSAPERTSGSDTQYF.

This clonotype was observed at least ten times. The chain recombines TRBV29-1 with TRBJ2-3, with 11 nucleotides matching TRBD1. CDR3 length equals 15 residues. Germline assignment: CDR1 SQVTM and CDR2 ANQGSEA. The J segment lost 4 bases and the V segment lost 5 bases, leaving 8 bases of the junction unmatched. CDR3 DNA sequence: TGCAGCGTTACCGGGACAGGGGGGAGTGCAGATACGCAGTATTTT. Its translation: CSVTGTGGSADTQYF.

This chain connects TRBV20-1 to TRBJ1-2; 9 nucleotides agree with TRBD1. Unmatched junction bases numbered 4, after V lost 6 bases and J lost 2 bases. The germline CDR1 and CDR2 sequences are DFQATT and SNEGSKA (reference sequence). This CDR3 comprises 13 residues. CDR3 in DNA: TGCAGTGCATACGGACAGGGGAACTATGGCTACACCTTC. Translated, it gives CSAYGQGNYGYTF.

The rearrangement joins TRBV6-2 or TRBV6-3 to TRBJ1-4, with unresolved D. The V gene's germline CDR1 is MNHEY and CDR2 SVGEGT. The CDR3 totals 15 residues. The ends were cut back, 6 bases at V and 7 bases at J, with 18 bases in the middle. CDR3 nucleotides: TGTGCCAGCAGCCCCACAGAATTTGAGCCTGAAAAACTGTTTTTT. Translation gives CASSPTEFEPEKLFF.

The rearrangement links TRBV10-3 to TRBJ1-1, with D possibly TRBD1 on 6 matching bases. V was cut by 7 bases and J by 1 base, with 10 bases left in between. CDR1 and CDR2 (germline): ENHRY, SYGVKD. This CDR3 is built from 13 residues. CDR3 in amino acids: CAIMGGKNTEAFF. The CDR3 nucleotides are TGTGCCATCATGGGGGGCAAGAACACTGAAGCTTTCTTT.

CDR3 region: CASSQGTSGLYNEQFF. CDR3 DNA: TGCGCCAGCAGCCAGGGTACTAGCGGGTTGTACAATGAGCAGTTCTTC. The genes are TRBV4-3 and TRBJ2-1; TRBD2 agrees at 9 bases. Trimming took 3 bases from V and 4 from J; bases not matched to a gene: 7. The CDR3 contains 16 residues. Germline CDR1 reads LGHNA; CDR2 reads YSLEER.

This CDR3 is CASSQVRGRAYNEQYF. DNA for the CDR3: TGTGCCAGCAGCCAAGTAAGAGGGAGGGCCTACAATGAGCAGTACTTC. The chain carries TRBV3-1 and TRBJ2-5; 7 nucleotides line up with TRBD2. With 1 base clipped from V and 11 bases from J, the junction kept 16 bases outside the gene matches. The CDR3 spans 16 residues. Germline values: CDR1 LGHDT, CDR2 YNNKEL (reference sequence).

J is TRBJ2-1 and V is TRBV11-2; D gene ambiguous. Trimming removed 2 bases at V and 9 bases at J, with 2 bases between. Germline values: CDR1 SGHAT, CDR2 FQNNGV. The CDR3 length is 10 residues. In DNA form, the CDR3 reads TGTGCCAGCAGCTTAACTGAGCAGTTCTTC. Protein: CASSLTEQFF.

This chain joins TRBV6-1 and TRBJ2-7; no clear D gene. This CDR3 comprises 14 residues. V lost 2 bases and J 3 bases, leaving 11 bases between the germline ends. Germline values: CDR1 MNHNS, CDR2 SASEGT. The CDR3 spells CASSEFGQYYEQYF. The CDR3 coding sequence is TGTGCCAGCAGTGAATTTGGGCAGTACTACGAGCAGTACTTC.

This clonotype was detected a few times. Here the CDR3 DNA reads TGTGCCAGCATAGGACAGCTGAACACTGAAGCTTTCTTT. Encoded protein: CASIGQLNTEAFF. The chain links TRBV28 to TRBJ1-1, with D possibly matching TRBD1 (6 bases). CDR1 and CDR2 from the germline V gene are MDHEN and SYDVKM. Trimming removed 7 bases from V and 0 bases from J, with 9 bases in between. This CDR3 is built from 13 residues.

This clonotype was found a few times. The CDR3 DNA reads as TGTGCCAGCAGCTTTCTCTCCCCCACACAAGAGACCCAGTACTTC. Residues: CASSFLSPTQETQYF. The chain combines TRBV11-2 with TRBJ2-5; D unclear. The germline CDR1 and CDR2 sequences are SGHAT and FQNNGV. Trimming removed 3 bases at V and 2 bases at J, with 13 bases between. CDR3 length: 15 amino acids.

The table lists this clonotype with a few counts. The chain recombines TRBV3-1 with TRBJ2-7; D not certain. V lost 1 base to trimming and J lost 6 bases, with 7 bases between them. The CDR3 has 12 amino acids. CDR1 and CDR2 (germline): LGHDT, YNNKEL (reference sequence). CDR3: CASSQAPGEQYF. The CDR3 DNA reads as TGTGCCAGCAGCCAAGCCCCAGGCGAGCAGTACTTC.

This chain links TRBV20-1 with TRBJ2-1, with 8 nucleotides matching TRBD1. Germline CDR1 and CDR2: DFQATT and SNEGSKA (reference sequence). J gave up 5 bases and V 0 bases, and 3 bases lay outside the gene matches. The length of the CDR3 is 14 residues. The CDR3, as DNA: TGCAGTGCTAGAGACAGGGGGCTCCACAATGAGCAGTTCTTC. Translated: CSARDRGLHNEQFF.

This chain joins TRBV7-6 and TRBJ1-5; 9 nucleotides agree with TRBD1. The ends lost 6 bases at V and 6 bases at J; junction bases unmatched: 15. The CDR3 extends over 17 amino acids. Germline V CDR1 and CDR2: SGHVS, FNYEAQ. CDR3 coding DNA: TGTGCCAGCAGAGCGGGACCGGGACAGGGATTAGGTCAGCCCCAGCATTTT. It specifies CASRAGPGQGLGQPQHF.

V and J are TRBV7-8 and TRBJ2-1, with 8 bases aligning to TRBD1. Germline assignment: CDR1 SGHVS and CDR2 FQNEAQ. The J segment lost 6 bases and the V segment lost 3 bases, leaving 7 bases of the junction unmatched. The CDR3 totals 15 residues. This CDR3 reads CASSLPGTGRNEQFF. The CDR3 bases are TGTGCCAGCAGCTTGCCCGGGACAGGACGCAATGAGCAGTTCTTC.

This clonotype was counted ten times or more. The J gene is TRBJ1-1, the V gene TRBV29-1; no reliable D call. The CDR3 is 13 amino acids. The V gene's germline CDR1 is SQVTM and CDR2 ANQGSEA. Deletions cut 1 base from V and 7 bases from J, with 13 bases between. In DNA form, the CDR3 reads TGCAGCGTTGAAGGGGCAGGCGTACGTGAAGCTTTCTTT. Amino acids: CSVEGAGVREAFF. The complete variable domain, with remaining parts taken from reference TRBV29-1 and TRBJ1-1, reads SAVISQKPSRDICQRGTSLTIQCQVDSQVTMMFWYRQQPGQSLTLIATANQGSEATYESGFVIDKFPISRPNLTFSTLTVSNMSPEDSSIYLCSVEGAGVREAFFGQGTRLTVV.

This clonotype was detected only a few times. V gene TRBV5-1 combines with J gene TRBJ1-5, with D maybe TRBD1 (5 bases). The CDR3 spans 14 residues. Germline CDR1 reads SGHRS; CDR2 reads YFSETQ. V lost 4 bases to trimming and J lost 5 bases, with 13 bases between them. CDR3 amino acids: CASSRTGNDQPQHF. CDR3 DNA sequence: TGCGCCAGCAGCCGTACAGGTAATGATCAGCCCCAGCATTTT.

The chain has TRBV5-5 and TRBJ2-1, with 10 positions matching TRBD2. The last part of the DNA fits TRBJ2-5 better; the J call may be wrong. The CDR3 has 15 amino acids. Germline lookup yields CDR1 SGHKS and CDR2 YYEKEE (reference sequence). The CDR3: CASRATSGSIGTQYF. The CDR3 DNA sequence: TGTGCCAGCAGGGCGACTAGCGGGTCTATAGGGACCCAGTACTTC.

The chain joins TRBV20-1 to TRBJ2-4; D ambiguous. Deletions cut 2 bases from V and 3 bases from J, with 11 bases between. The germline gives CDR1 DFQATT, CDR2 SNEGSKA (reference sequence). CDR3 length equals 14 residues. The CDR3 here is CSARPDPSKNIQYF. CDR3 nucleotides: TGCAGTGCTAGACCAGATCCAAGCAAAAACATTCAGTACTTC.

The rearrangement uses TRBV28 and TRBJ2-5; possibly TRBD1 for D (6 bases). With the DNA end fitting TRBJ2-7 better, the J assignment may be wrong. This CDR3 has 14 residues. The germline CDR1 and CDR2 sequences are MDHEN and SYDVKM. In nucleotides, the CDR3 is TGTGCCAGCAGTTTTGGGACAACCAACTACGAGCAGTACTTC. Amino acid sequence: CASSFGTTNYEQYF.

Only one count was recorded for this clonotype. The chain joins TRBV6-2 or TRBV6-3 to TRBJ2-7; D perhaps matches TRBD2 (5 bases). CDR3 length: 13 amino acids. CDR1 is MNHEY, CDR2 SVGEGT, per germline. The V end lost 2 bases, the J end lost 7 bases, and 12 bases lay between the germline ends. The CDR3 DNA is TGTGCCAGCAGTTACGTGGGAGCCAATGAGCAGTACTTC. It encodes CASSYVGANEQYF.

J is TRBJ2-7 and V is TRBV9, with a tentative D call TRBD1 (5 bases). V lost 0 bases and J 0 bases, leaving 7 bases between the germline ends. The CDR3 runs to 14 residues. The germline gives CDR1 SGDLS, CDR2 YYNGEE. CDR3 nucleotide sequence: TGTGCCAGCAGCGTAGGGACACGCTCCTACGAGCAGTACTTC. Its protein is CASSVGTRSYEQYF.

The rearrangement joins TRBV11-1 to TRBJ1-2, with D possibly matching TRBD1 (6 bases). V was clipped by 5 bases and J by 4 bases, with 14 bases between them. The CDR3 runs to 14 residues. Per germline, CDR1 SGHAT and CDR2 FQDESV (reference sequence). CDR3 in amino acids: CASSTPGTSYGYTF. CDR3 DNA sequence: TGTGCCAGCAGCACCCCCGGGACATCCTATGGCTACACCTTC.